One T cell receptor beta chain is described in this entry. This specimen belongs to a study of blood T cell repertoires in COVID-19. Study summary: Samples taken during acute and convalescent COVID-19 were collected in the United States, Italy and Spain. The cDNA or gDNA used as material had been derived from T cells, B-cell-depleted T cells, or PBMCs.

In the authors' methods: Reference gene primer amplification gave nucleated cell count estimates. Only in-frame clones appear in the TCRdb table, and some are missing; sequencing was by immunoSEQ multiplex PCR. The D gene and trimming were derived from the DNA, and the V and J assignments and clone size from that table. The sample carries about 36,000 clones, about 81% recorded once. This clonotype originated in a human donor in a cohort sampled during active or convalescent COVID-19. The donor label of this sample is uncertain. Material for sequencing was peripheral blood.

The CDR3 region has the DNA TGTGCCAGCAGCTTAACGGGGACTAGCGGGAGAGGGTACGAGCAGTACTTC. Translating it yields CASSLTGTSGRGYEQYF. This chain uses TRBV7-3 with TRBJ2-7; 14 nucleotides match TRBD2. Germline V CDR1 and CDR2: SGHTA, FQGTGA. Germline trimming cut 0 bases from V and 4 bases from J; bases unmatched to any gene: 5. The CDR3 spans 17 residues.